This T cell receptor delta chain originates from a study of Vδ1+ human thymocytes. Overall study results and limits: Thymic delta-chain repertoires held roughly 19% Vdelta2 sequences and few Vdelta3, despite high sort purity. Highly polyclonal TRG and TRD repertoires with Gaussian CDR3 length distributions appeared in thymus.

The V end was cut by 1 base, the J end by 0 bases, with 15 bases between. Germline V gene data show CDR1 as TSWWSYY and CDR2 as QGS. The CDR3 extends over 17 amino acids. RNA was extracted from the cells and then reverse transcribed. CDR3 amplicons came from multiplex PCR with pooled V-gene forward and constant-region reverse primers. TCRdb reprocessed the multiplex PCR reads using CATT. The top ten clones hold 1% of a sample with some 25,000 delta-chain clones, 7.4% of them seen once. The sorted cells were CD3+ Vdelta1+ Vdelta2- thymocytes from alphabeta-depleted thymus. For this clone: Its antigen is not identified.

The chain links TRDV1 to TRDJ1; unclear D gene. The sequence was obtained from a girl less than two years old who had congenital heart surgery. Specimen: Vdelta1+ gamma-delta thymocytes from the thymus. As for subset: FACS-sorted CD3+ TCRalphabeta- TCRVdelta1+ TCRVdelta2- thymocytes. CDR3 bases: TGTGCTCTTGGGGAACACAGCAGTGCACCCTACACCGATAAACTCATCTTT. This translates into CALGEHSSAPYTDKLIF.